This TCR beta chain was identified in a study of blood T cell repertoires in COVID-19. Germline V lookup: CDR1 SGHAT, CDR2 FQNNGV. CDR3 size: 15 residues. V shed 0 bases and J shed 6 bases, with 11 bases lying between them. This clone was seen a single time. This may be a read error: a much more frequent sequence differs by one nucleotide. Other DNA sequences within the sample encode an identical CDR3. Original methodology: Nucleated cell number was recorded as an estimate derived from reference gene primer amplification. Only in-frame clones appear in the TCRdb table, and some are missing; sequencing was by immunoSEQ multiplex PCR. V, J and clone size derive from that table, while D and trimming were established from the DNA sequence. The sample has about 140,000 clones; roughly 84% are singletons.

The V and J genes are TRBV11-2 and TRBJ1-4, with D tentatively TRBD1 (6 bases). Sample: peripheral blood. The receptor's source is a man in his 60s with active or convalescent COVID-19. The CDR3 region is CASSLEAGGDEKLFF. In nucleotides, the CDR3 is TGTGCCAGCAGCTTAGAGGCGGGGGGCGATGAAAAACTGTTTTTT.